The rows below give T cell receptor beta chains drawn from one sample of a study of blood T cell repertoires in COVID-19. Measured with immunoSEQ multiplex PCR; TCRdb has only the in-frame clones, and not every one. The repertoire has some 310,000 clones, about nine tenths of them found once; the top ten carry roughly a tenth. The sample consisted of PBMCs or T cells enriched from blood (not recorded which). The receptors here all came from a woman in her 30s who had recovered from COVID-19. Each CDR3 is given with its conserved first and last residue. Fields, in order: V gene, J gene, D gene, clone size, CDR3 protein, CDR3 DNA. A D gene is named only where the DNA matches it firmly. A row's size may be missing; if present it is once, few, many or a size class.

v_call: TRBV11-2
j_call: TRBJ1-2
d_call: TRBD1
clone_size: -
cdr3_aa: CASSLQGGPLTF
cdr3_nt: TGTGCCAGCAGCCTCCAAGGGGGCCCCCTCACCTTC

v_call: TRBV7-8
j_call: TRBJ2-2
d_call: TRBD2
clone_size: -
cdr3_aa: CASSLAKRLAGVRGELFF
cdr3_nt: TGTGCCAGCAGCTTAGCCAAGCGGCTAGCGGGAGTTCGCGGGGAGCTGTTTTTT

v_call: TRBV7-8
j_call: TRBJ1-1
d_call: -
clone_size: -
cdr3_aa: CASSLDSQRTGKGNTEAFF
cdr3_nt: TGTGCCAGCAGCTTAGATTCCCAACGAACAGGGAAAGGGAACACTGAAGCTTTCTTT

v_call: TRBV7-2
j_call: TRBJ2-2
d_call: TRBD1
clone_size: once
cdr3_aa: CASSPRTGGVSNTGELFF
cdr3_nt: TGTGCCAGCAGCCCGAGGACAGGGGGGGTTTCGAACACCGGGGAGCTGTTTTTT

v_call: TRBV6-5
j_call: TRBJ1-2
d_call: -
clone_size: -
cdr3_aa: CASNRGGAYYGYTF
cdr3_nt: TGTGCCAGCAATCGCGGGGGCGCGTACTATGGCTACACCTTC

v_call: TRBV30
j_call: TRBJ1-1
d_call: -
clone_size: -
cdr3_aa: CAWSALTEAFF
cdr3_nt: TGTGCCTGGAGTGCCCTCACTGAAGCTTTCTTT

v_call: TRBV19
j_call: TRBJ1-1
d_call: -
clone_size: once
cdr3_aa: CASSIDGHMPLATEAFF
cdr3_nt: TGTGCCAGTAGTATTGACGGACACATGCCCTTGGCCACTGAAGCTTTCTTT

v_call: TRBV19
j_call: TRBJ1-1
d_call: TRBD1
clone_size: few
cdr3_aa: CASRATGGTEAFF
cdr3_nt: TGTGCCAGTAGGGCGACAGGGGGCACTGAAGCTTTCTTT

v_call: TRBV10-1
j_call: TRBJ1-5
d_call: -
clone_size: -
cdr3_aa: CASFSPGIYQPQHF
cdr3_nt: TGCGCCAGCTTTTCCCCAGGGATCTATCAGCCCCAGCATTTT

v_call: TRBV5-6
j_call: TRBJ1-5
d_call: TRBD1
clone_size: -
cdr3_aa: CASSLVGQLDGGQPQHF
cdr3_nt: TGTGCCAGCAGCTTGGTGGGACAGTTAGATGGCGGGCAGCCCCAGCATTTT

v_call: TRBV10-3
j_call: TRBJ2-1
d_call: TRBD2
clone_size: few
cdr3_aa: CAISESTGLAGGRNEQFF
cdr3_nt: TGTGCCATCAGTGAGTCGACAGGACTAGCGGGAGGGCGGAATGAGCAGTTCTTC